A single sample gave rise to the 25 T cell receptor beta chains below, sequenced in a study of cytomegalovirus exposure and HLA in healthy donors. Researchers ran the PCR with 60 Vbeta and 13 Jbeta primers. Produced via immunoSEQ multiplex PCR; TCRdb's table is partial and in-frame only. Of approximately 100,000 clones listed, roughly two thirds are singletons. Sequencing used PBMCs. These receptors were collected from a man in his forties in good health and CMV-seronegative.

Written as DNA, the CDR3 is TGTGCCATCAGTGAGTCGCGGGGAAGCAACACTGAAGCTTTCTTT. This translates into CAISESRGSNTEAFF. The rearrangement joins TRBV10-3 to TRBJ1-1; D not certain. Per the germline V gene, CDR1 is ENHRY and CDR2 is SYGVKD. The V end was cut by 0 bases, the J end by 2 bases, with 10 bases between. The CDR3 totals 15 residues.

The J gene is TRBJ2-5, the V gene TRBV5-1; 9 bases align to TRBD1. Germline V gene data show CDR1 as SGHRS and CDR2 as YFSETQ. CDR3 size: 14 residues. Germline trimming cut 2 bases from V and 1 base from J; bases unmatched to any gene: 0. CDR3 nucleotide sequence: TGCGCCAGCAGCTTACAGGGGGCCCAAGAGACCCAGTACTTC. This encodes CASSLQGAQETQYF.

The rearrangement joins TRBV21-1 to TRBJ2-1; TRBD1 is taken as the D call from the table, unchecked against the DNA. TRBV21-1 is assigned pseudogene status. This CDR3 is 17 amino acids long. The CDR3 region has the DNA TGTGCCAGCAGCCAAGCAGGGGCAGGCCGCTCCTACAATGAGCAGTTCTTC. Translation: CASSQAGAGRSYNEQFF.

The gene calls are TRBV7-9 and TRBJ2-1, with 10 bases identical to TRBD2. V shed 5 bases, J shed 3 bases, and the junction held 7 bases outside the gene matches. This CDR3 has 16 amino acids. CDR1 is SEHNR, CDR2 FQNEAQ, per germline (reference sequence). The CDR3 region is CASSPTLAGDYNEQFF. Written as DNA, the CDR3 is TGTGCCAGCAGCCCGACGCTAGCGGGGGACTACAATGAGCAGTTCTTC.

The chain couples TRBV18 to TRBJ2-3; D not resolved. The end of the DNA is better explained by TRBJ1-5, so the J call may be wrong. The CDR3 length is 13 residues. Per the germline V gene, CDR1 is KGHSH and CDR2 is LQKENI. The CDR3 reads CASSPPSTDTQHF. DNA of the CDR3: TGTGCCAGCTCACCCCCTAGCACAGATACGCAGCATTTT.

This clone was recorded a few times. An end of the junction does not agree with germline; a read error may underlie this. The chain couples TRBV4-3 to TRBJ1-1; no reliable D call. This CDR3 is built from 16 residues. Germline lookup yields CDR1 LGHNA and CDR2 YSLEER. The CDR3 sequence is CARSQDLAGMNTEAFF. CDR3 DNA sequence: TGCGCCCGCAGCCAAGATCTTGCGGGGATGAACACTGAAGCTTTCTTT.

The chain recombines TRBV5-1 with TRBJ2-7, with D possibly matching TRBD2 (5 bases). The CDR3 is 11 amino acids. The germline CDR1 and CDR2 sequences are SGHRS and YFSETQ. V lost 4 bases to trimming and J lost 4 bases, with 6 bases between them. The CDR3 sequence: CASSREYEQYF. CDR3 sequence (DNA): TGCGCCAGCAGCCGGGAATACGAGCAGTACTTC.

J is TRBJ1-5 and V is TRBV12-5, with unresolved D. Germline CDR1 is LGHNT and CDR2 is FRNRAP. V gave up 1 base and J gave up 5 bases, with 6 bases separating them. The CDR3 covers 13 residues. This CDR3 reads CASGLGLDQPQHF. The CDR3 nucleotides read TGTGCTAGTGGTTTGGGACTTGATCAGCCCCAGCATTTT.

The CDR3 DNA reads as TGCGCCAGCAGTGAGCTGACAGGGACCAAAAACATTCAGTACTTC. It translates to CASSELTGTKNIQYF. The chain uses TRBV10-2 and TRBJ2-4, with 7 nucleotides matching TRBD1. The CDR3 spans 15 residues. J was trimmed by 2 bases and V by 2 bases; bases with no gene match: 3. From germline, CDR1 is WSHSY and CDR2 SAAADI.

CDR3 residues: CASSRGGDQPQHF. As DNA, the CDR3 is TGTGCCAGCTCCCGGGGGGGGGATCAGCCCCAGCATTTT. The chain recombines TRBV6-4 with TRBJ1-5; D might be TRBD1 (5 bases). From germline, CDR1 is MRHNA and CDR2 SNTAGT. The CDR3 extends over 13 amino acids. V lost 8 bases and J 5 bases, leaving 13 bases between the germline ends.

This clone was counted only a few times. As DNA, the CDR3 is TGTGCCTGGAGTGCGACAGCCCTCGCTGGAAACACCATATATTTT. It yields the protein CAWSATALAGNTIYF. The rearrangement joins TRBV30 to TRBJ1-3, with D maybe TRBD1 (5 bases). The CDR3 has 15 amino acids. The germline CDR1 and CDR2 sequences are GTSNPN and SVGIG (reference sequence). V lost 1 base and J 2 bases, leaving 12 bases between the germline ends.

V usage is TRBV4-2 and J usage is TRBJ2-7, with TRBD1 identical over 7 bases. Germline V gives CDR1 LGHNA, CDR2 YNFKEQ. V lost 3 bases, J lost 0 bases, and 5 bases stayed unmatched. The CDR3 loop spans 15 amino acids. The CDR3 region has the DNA TGTGCCAGCAGCCACGGGACAGAGCGCTCCTACGAGCAGTACTTC. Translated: CASSHGTERSYEQYF.

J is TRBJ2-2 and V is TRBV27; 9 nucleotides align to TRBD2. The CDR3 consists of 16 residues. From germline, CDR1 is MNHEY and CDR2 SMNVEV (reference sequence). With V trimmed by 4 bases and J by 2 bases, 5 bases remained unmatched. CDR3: CASSSSGGLNTGELFF. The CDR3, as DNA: TGTGCCAGCAGTTCAAGCGGGGGGCTTAACACCGGGGAGCTGTTTTTT.

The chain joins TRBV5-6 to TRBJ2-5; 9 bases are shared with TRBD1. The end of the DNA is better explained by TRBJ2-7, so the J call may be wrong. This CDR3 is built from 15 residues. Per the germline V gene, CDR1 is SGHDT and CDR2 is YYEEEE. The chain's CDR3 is CATTEGTGNYYEQYF. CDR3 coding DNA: TGTGCCACGACCGAAGGGACAGGGAATTACTACGAGCAGTACTTC.

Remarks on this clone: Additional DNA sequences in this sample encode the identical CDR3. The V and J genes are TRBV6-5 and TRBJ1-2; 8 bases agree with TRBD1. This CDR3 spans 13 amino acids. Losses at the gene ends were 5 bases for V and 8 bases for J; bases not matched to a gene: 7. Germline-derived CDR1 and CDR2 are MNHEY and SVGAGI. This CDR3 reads CASSRTGGEGYTF. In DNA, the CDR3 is TGTGCCAGCAGTAGAACAGGGGGGGAAGGCTACACCTTC.

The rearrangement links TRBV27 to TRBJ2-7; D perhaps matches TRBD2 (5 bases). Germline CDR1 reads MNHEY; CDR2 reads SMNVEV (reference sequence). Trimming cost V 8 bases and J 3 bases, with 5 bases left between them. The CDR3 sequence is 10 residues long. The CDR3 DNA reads TGTGCCAGCGGACTCTACGAGCAGTACTTC. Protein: CASGLYEQYF.

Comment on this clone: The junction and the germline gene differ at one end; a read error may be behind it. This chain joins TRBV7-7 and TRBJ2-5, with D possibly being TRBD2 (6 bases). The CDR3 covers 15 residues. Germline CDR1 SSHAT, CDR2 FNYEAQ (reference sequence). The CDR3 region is CASSQGREGGETQYF. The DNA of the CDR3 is TGTGCTAGCAGCCAAGGGCGGGAAGGCGGGGAGACCCAGTACTTC.

The CDR3 DNA sequence: TGTGCCAGCAGTCAAGTAACTAGCGGGGCAAGCACAGATACGCAGTATTTT. Protein: CASSQVTSGASTDTQYF. This chain connects TRBV6-1 to TRBJ2-3; 10 positions match TRBD2. V was clipped by 5 bases and J by 0 bases; unmatched bases: 8. This CDR3 has 17 residues. Looked up from germline, CDR1 is MNHNS and CDR2 is SASEGT.

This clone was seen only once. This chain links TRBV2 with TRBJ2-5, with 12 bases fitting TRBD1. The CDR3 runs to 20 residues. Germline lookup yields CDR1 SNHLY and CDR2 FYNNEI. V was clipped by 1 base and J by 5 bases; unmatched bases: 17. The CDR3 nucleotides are TGTGCCAGCAGTGAAGAGGGACAGGGGGCTCCCCTTGCGGGGCGGGAGACCCAGTACTTC. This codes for CASSEEGQGAPLAGRETQYF.

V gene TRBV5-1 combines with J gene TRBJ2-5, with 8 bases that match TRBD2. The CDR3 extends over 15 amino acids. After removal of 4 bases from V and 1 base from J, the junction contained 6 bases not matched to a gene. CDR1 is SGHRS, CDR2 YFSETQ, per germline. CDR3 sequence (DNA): TGCGCCAGCAGCCAAATCCTAGCGGGCCAAGAGACCCAGTACTTC. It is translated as CASSQILAGQETQYF.

The CDR3 nucleotides read TGTGCCAGCAGTGAAGCTCAGATGAACACTGAAGCTTTCTTT. As protein: CASSEAQMNTEAFF. The chain is built from TRBV6-1 and TRBJ1-1, with D unresolved. Trimming took 0 bases from V and 0 from J, leaving 5 bases between them. Germline values: CDR1 MNHNS, CDR2 SASEGT. The CDR3 length is 14 residues.

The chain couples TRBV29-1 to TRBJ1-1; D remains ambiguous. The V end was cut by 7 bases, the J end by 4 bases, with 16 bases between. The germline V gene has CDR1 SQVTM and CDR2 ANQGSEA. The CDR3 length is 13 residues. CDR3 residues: CSGALLGSTEAFF. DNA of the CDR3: TGCAGCGGCGCCCTTCTGGGGAGCACTGAAGCTTTCTTT.

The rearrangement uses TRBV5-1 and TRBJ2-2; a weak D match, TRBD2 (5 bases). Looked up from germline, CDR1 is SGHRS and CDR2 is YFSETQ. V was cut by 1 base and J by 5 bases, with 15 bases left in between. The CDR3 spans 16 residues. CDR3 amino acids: CASSLKIGTGTGELFF. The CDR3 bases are TGCGCCAGCAGCTTGAAAATCGGAACGGGGACCGGGGAGCTGTTTTTT.

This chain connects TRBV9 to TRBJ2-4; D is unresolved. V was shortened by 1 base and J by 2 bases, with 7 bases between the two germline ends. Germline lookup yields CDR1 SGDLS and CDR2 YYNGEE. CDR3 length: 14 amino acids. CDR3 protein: CASSVSQSKNIQYF. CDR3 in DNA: TGTGCCAGCAGCGTATCCCAGTCCAAAAACATTCAGTACTTC.

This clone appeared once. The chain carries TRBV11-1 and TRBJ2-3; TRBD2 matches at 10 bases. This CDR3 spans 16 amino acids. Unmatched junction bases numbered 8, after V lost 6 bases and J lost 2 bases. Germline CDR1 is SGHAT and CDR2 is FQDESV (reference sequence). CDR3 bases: TGTGCCAGCAGTCGTTCTAGCGGGGGCCTCACAGATACGCAGTATTTT. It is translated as CASSRSSGGLTDTQYF.